This TCR beta chain was sequenced during a study of regulatory and conventional T cells in RAG deficiency (dated by TCRdb to about 2017). Turning to the overall study: High-throughput TCR beta sequencing was used to compare the diversity and composition of the Treg, conventional CD4+ and CD8+ T cell repertoires of RAG-deficient patients with those of healthy controls. The paper's findings and limits, for the study overall: Shorter CDR3 lengths were found in all patient T-cell subsets, and >90% Treg-Tconv repertoire overlap at nucleotide and amino acid level was observed in Omenn syndrome patients. Sorted CD25-high CD127-low cells from Omenn syndrome patients may represent peripherally activated cells rather than bona fide Treg cells. Markedly lower Shannon entropy and higher Simpson indices were observed in RAG-deficient patients than in control T-cell subpopulations. Some T-cell subset analyses were not performed for some subjects. In Omenn syndrome and CID/AS patients compared with controls, roughly 99-fold fewer unique TCR beta sequences were detected from Treg cells, versus 7.5 to 10-fold fewer for other subsets.

The CDR3 has 12 amino acids, counting the end cysteine and phenylalanine. Only the CDR3 part of the read is kept: 36 bases, read in frame from the first base. Trimming removed 5 bases from V and 9 bases from J; the gene matches leave 6 bases unexplained. Via the germline V gene, CDR1 is SGHAT and CDR2 FQNNGV. Library preparation used the immunoSEQ multiplex PCR assay. Rearranged TCR beta chain products were amplified from genomic DNA of sorted T-cell subsets and sequenced. The authors' pipeline ran thus. Shannon entropy and Simpson indices were used to measure how diverse the repertoire of productive TCR beta rearrangements was. To gauge clonal expansion, the frequencies of the 100 most abundant productive TCR beta clonotypes among total reads were added together. A self-reactivity index based on amino acid usage at CDR3beta positions 6 and 7 was applied to the TRB repertoires. Two-way ANOVA was used for repertoire analyses, while Student t or Mann-Whitney tests were used for flow cytometric analyses. Not all clones reach the TCRdb copy of this immuneACCESS table, which keeps in-frame sequences only. Checked studies attribute under half of the gap to unresolved V genes and leave the rest unexplained. That table gives V, J and clone size, and the DNA gave D and trimming. The sample table lists about 29,000 clones, roughly 95% of them with a count of one. Jointly, the top ten make up over 0.15% of the sample.

Details on this clone: Its specific antigen is unknown. Base qualities were left out, and no much larger clone turns up one base away.

Before genomic DNA was extracted, conventional CD4+ T cells were isolated from blood as CD25-low CD127-high cells. Several healthy control donors were used as the comparison group for repertoire analyses. These data are also associated with another study on regulatory T cells. The second investigation adds: In the multiplex PCR, 52 forward TRBV primers and 13 reverse TRBJ primers were used, and assay-based and computational corrections were applied for amplification bias. Restricted unique TRB V-J pairs and skewed V and J gene usage were observed in patient repertoires, most markedly in regulatory T cells. The study compared T-cell receptor beta repertoires of sorted regulatory, conventional CD4+ and CD8+ T cells between CD3G-deficient patients and healthy controls. Ficoll density separation was used to isolate peripheral blood mononuclear cells. Within the immunoSEQ assay, multiplex PCR amplified rearranged TRB loci from genomic DNA. An Illumina HiSeq platform was used to sequence the TRB amplicons. Raw sequences were error-filtered and aligned to reference gene sequences by custom algorithms and were subsequently analyzed with the immunoSEQ online tools. Frequencies of productive and nonproductive TRB rearrangements were evaluated among both unique and total sequences. Groups were compared by t tests, Mann-Whitney tests or two-way ANOVA performed in Prism software.

The rearranged chain carries TRBV11-2 and TRBJ2-7, with 8 bases in between that match TRBD2. The sequence came from a human donor in good health. Material for sequencing was CD25- CD4+ T cells sorted from blood. In nucleotide form, the sequence is TGTGCCAGCAGCCCGGACGGGAGGGGGCAGTACTTC. The translation is CASSPDGRGQYF.